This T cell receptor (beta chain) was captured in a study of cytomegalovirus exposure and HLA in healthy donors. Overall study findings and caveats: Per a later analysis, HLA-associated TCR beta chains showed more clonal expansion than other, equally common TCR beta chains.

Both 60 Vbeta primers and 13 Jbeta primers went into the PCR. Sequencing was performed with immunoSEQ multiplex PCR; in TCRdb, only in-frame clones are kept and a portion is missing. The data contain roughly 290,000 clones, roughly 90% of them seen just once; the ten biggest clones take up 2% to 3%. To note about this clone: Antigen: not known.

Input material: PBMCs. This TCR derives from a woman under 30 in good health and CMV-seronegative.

CDR3 loop: CASSLGYGQGESYEQYF. The CDR3 DNA sequence: TGTGCCAGCAGCTTAGGTTATGGGCAGGGCGAATCCTACGAGCAGTACTTC. This sequence joins TRBV7-8 and TRBJ2-7; TRBD1 might be the D (5 bases). This CDR3 has 17 residues. Deletions cut 1 base from V and 1 base from J, with 17 bases between. CDR1 and CDR2 (germline): SGHVS, FQNEAQ.